Described below is a single T cell receptor beta chain sequence and its context. These data originate in a study of blood T cell repertoires in COVID-19. Study-wide context: Whether acute or convalescent, the COVID-19 samples came from the United States, Italy and Spain. Sources were T cells, B-cell-depleted T cells, or PBMCs; the material itself was cDNA or gDNA.

CDR3 size: 14 residues. Germline CDR1 is KGHDR and CDR2 is SFDVKD. Trimming pared 6 bases from V and 1 base from J, leaving 9 bases between. The repertoire was sequenced with immunoSEQ multiplex PCR; TCRdb's copy has only in-frame clones and lacks some. The profile shows 250,000 or so clones, 80% to 85% of them singletons. This clonotype was obtained from a man in his fifties who had recovered from COVID-19. The chain is built from TRBV24-1 and TRBJ2-1; possibly TRBD1 for D (5 bases). Sequenced: PBMCs or T cells enriched from blood (not recorded which). The CDR3, as DNA: TGTGCCACCAGTCAGGGTGGGTCCTACAATGAGCAGTTCTTC. Translation: CATSQGGSYNEQFF.